This TCR beta chain comes out of a study of OX40 agonist ivuxolimab in advanced cancers. Whole-study findings and limits: Some of the lowest clonal expansion was seen in partial responders at 0.1-3.0 mg/kg.

TCRdb's table, derived via immunoSEQ multiplex PCR, lists solely in-frame clones and lacks some. In the table there are almost 70,000 clones, roughly 85% of which are singletons. Trimming took 6 bases from V and 3 from J; bases not matched to a gene: 7. This CDR3 is 14 amino acids long. From germline, CDR1 is LNHDA and CDR2 SQIVND (reference sequence). Note on this clone: No antigen is known for it.

The TCR originated in an adult with an advanced solid tumor such as melanoma, head and neck, liver or kidney cancer. The sample here was CD4+ or CD8+ T cells sorted from blood, taken in a trial of the OX40 agonist ivuxolimab. V usage is TRBV19 and J usage is TRBJ2-5; 7 bases map to TRBD1. The CDR3 here is CASRSGQTKETQYF. In nucleotides, the CDR3 is TGTGCCAGTAGGTCGGGACAGACCAAAGAGACCCAGTACTTC.